A single sample is the source of the 29 T cell receptor beta chains below, sequenced in a study of beta chain features in type 1 diabetes. Reverse transcription of all isolated RNA meant that expressed TCRB transcripts were sequenced. Data came from immunoSEQ multiplex PCR; TCRdb stores just in-frame clones and leaves some out. The table includes fewer than 900,000 clones, roughly 15% detected once. Sequencing was done on a sample of naive CD4+ T cells from blood. The receptors were gathered from a woman aged 18-35 years in good health.

The rearrangement uses TRBV9 and TRBJ2-5, with TRBD2 matching 12 bases. J gave up 7 bases and V 3 bases, and 13 bases lay outside the gene matches. The CDR3 runs to 17 residues. Germline V gene sequence: CDR1 SGDLS, CDR2 YYNGEE. The CDR3: CASSENPSGRALGTQYF. As DNA, the CDR3 is TGTGCCAGCAGCGAAAACCCTAGCGGGAGGGCCCTAGGGACCCAGTACTTC.

This clone was detected once. The chain couples TRBV7-8 to TRBJ2-1, with 8 bases fitting TRBD2. Germline V CDR1 and CDR2: SGHVS, FQNEAQ. The CDR3 loop spans 15 amino acids. V lost 6 bases and J lost 4; bases outside the gene matches: 8. Here the CDR3 DNA reads TGTGCCAGCAGTGGAGCGGGAGCGCGTTACAATGAGCAGTTCTTC. It encodes CASSGAGARYNEQFF.

This clone was counted between two and nine times. The rearrangement uses TRBV28 and TRBJ2-7, with 8 bases fitting TRBD1. The germline CDR1 and CDR2 sequences are MDHEN and SYDVKM. The CDR3 consists of 16 residues. Trimming removed 6 bases from V and 4 bases from J; junction bases left unmatched: 14. The CDR3 is CASSPTGQALWYEQYF. The CDR3 DNA is TGTGCCAGCAGCCCCACGGGACAGGCCCTTTGGTACGAGCAGTACTTC.

The rearrangement links TRBV5-1 to TRBJ2-7; 8 nucleotides align to TRBD1. The CDR3 is 14 residues long. CDR1 is SGHRS, CDR2 YFSETQ, per germline. The V gene end was trimmed by 4 bases and the J gene end by 5 bases; junction bases not matched to a gene: 8. This CDR3 is CASSPQDRVNEQYF. CDR3 coding DNA: TGCGCCAGCAGCCCACAGGACAGGGTCAACGAGCAGTACTTC.

This clone occurred a few times. This chain connects TRBV6-1 to TRBJ1-2; 8 nucleotides align to TRBD1. Germline assignment: CDR1 MNHNS and CDR2 SASEGT. Trimming cost V 5 bases and J 1 base; bases outside gene matches: 6. This CDR3 is built from 15 residues. The CDR3 is CASSPRQGINYGYTF. The CDR3 nucleotides read TGTGCCAGCAGTCCTCGACAGGGGATTAACTATGGCTACACCTTC.

The chain uses TRBV6-5 and TRBJ2-7; maybe TRBD2 (5 bases). CDR3 length: 16 amino acids. V lost 0 bases and J lost 4, with 16 bases in between. Germline CDR1 reads MNHEY; CDR2 reads SVGAGI. CDR3 bases: TGTGCCAGCAGTTACTCTTTCACTGCTAGCTCGTACGAGCAGTACTTC. Amino acids: CASSYSFTASSYEQYF.

The chain couples TRBV28 to TRBJ2-3, with a tentative D call TRBD2 (5 bases). CDR3 size: 12 residues. The ends were cut back, 7 bases at V and 0 bases at J, with 5 bases in the middle. CDR1 and CDR2 (germline): MDHEN, SYDVKM. The CDR3 nucleotides read TGTGCCAGCAAGCGGAGCACAGATACGCAGTATTTT. The encoded protein is CASKRSTDTQYF. Supplemented by reference TRBV28 and TRBJ2-3, the full variable domain reads DVKVTQSSRYLVKRTGEKVFLECVQDMDHENMFWYRQDPGLGLRLIYFSYDVKMKEKGDIPEGYSVSREKKERFSLILESASTNQTSMYLCASKRSTDTQYFGPGTRLTVL.

On this clone: Distinct nucleotide sequences in the sample also encode this CDR3. The chain links TRBV7-2 to TRBJ2-7; perhaps TRBD1 as D (5 bases). Between the trimmed V and J ends, which lost 4 bases and 6 bases, there was a span of 10 bases. From germline, CDR1 is SGHTA and CDR2 FQGNSA. The CDR3 is 12 residues long. CDR3 amino acids: CASSSQGGEQYF. DNA of the CDR3: TGTGCCAGCAGCTCGCAGGGCGGCGAGCAGTACTTC.

This clone has just a few counts. V usage is TRBV7-3 and J usage is TRBJ1-1, with D perhaps TRBD1 (5 bases). The CDR3 covers 14 residues. V shed 2 bases and J shed 3 bases, with 10 bases lying between them. The germline V gene has CDR1 SGHTA and CDR2 FQGTGA. The CDR3 is CASSLQGTDTEAFF. The CDR3, as DNA: TGTGCCAGCAGCTTACAGGGAACGGACACTGAAGCTTTCTTT.

The chain employs TRBV10-3 and TRBJ2-1, with D tentatively TRBD1 (6 bases). Germline V gene lookup returns CDR1 ENHRY and CDR2 SYGVKD. CDR3 length: 14 residues. Between the trimmed V and J ends, which lost 7 bases and 8 bases, there was a span of 18 bases. This chain's CDR3 is CAIKEATGFHEQFF. The DNA for the CDR3 is TGTGCCATCAAGGAGGCTACAGGGTTCCATGAGCAGTTCTTC.

This clone was seen a few times. V usage is TRBV7-2 and J usage is TRBJ1-2; 7 bases match TRBD1. Trimming took 5 bases from V and 0 from J; bases not matched to a gene: 6. CDR1 is SGHTA and CDR2 is FQGNSA in the germline V gene. The length of the CDR3 is 15 residues. This CDR3 reads CASSQGTVTNYGYTF. The CDR3 DNA is TGTGCCAGCAGCCAAGGGACAGTGACTAACTATGGCTACACCTTC.

This clone was seen more than once but under ten times. The V gene is TRBV19, the J gene TRBJ1-1; 8 bases align to TRBD1. The CDR3 has 16 residues. CDR1 and CDR2 from the germline V gene are LNHDA and SQIVND (reference sequence). The J segment lost 4 bases and the V segment lost 1 base, leaving 8 bases of the junction unmatched. The CDR3 here is CASSIVGMGQATEAFF. The CDR3 DNA reads TGTGCCAGTAGTATAGTGGGGATGGGACAGGCCACTGAAGCTTTCTTT.

The sample holds a few counts of this clone. This chain uses TRBV20-1 with TRBJ2-3; D is unresolved. CDR1 is DFQATT and CDR2 is SNEGSKA in the germline V gene (reference sequence). The V end was cut by 7 bases, the J end by 6 bases, with 11 bases between. The CDR3 is made up of 11 amino acids. The CDR3 DNA is TGCAGTGTTAGTAGCCGCGATACGCAGTATTTT. Its protein is CSVSSRDTQYF.

The V call is TRBV28, the J call TRBJ2-7, with 10 bases matching TRBD1. The germline V gene has CDR1 MDHEN and CDR2 SYDVKM. This CDR3 contains 14 residues. Germline trimming cut 6 bases from V and 4 bases from J; bases unmatched to any gene: 6. In DNA form, the CDR3 reads TGTGCCAGCAGACTGACAGGGGGCGCTTACGAGCAGTACTTC. Protein product: CASRLTGGAYEQYF.

This chain connects TRBV28 to TRBJ2-6; D not certain. The CDR3 covers 13 residues. Trimming removed 8 bases at V and 1 base at J, with 6 bases between. CDR1 is MDHEN, CDR2 SYDVKM, per germline. The CDR3 protein is CASSPSGANVLTF. The CDR3 nucleotides are TGTGCCAGCTCCCCATCTGGGGCCAACGTCCTGACTTTC. Combining the CDR3 with reference TRBV28 and TRBJ2-6 gives the whole variable domain DVKVTQSSRYLVKRTGEKVFLECVQDMDHENMFWYRQDPGLGLRLIYFSYDVKMKEKGDIPEGYSVSREKKERFSLILESASTNQTSMYLCASSPSGANVLTFGAGSRLTVL.

V usage is TRBV5-6 and J usage is TRBJ2-7; 10 bases map to TRBD2. The V gene end was trimmed by 4 bases and the J gene end by 1 base; junction bases not matched to a gene: 8. The CDR3 sequence is 16 residues long. In germline, CDR1 is SGHDT, CDR2 YYEEEE. CDR3 protein: CASSARPAGGSYEQYF. The CDR3 nucleotides are TGTGCCAGCAGCGCGCGGCCAGCGGGAGGGTCCTACGAGCAGTACTTC.

This sequence joins TRBV4-1 and TRBJ2-5; 7 nucleotides line up with TRBD1. Per the germline V gene, CDR1 is MGHRA and CDR2 is YSYEKL. The CDR3 covers 14 residues. V gave up 3 bases and J gave up 2 bases; unmatched junction bases: 3. The CDR3 protein is CASSHGTAQETQYF. CDR3 nucleotide sequence: TGCGCCAGCAGCCATGGGACAGCGCAAGAGACCCAGTACTTC.

This clone has more than one count but fewer than ten. The CDR3 protein is CASSAEGGLRYEQYF. CDR3 sequence (DNA): TGTGCCAGCAGTGCCGAAGGGGGACTGCGCTACGAGCAGTACTTC. The chain couples TRBV2 to TRBJ2-7; D possibly uses TRBD1 or TRBD2 (6 bases each). Germline loops: CDR1 SNHLY, CDR2 FYNNEI. V was trimmed by 4 bases and J by 3 bases, leaving 16 bases between them. This CDR3 is 15 amino acids long.

The J gene is TRBJ2-5, the V gene TRBV5-1; 10 bases are shared with TRBD1. The CDR3 has 16 amino acids. Germline V gives CDR1 SGHRS, CDR2 YFSETQ. V was pared by 0 bases and J by 1 base, with 3 bases of the junction left unmatched. The CDR3 spells CASSLVGTGVQETQYF. Here the CDR3 DNA reads TGCGCCAGCAGCTTGGTAGGGACAGGGGTCCAAGAGACCCAGTACTTC.

This clone was counted only a few times. The chain combines TRBV7-2 with TRBJ2-1, with TRBD2 as a possible D gene (7 bases). Germline CDR1 and CDR2: SGHTA and FQGNSA. V lost 4 bases and J 3 bases, leaving 13 bases between the germline ends. The CDR3 runs 15 residues. This CDR3 is CASSSPGGHYNEQFF. In nucleotides, the CDR3 is TGTGCCAGCAGCTCCCCCGGGGGGCACTACAATGAGCAGTTCTTC.

This clone was observed a single time. This chain uses TRBV7-2 with TRBJ2-7; TRBD2 aligns across 14 bases. CDR1 and CDR2 (germline): SGHTA, FQGNSA. V lost 0 bases and J lost 7; bases outside the gene matches: 5. The CDR3 loop spans 16 amino acids. The CDR3 reads CASSLAGTSGSEEQYF. The CDR3 DNA sequence: TGTGCCAGCAGCTTAGCGGGGACTAGCGGGAGCGAGGAGCAGTACTTC.

This clone was seen a handful of times. The chain uses TRBV13 and TRBJ2-3; 16 positions agree with TRBD2. Germline-derived CDR1 and CDR2 are PRHDT and FYEKMQ (reference sequence). This CDR3 contains 17 residues. The J segment lost 6 bases and the V segment lost 5 bases, leaving 8 bases of the junction unmatched. Written as DNA, the CDR3 is TGTGCCAGCAGCCCGGGACTAGCGGGAGGGCCTATGGATACGCAGTATTTT. As protein: CASSPGLAGGPMDTQYF.

The chain is built from TRBV4-3 and TRBJ1-5; D call uncertain. Germline V gives CDR1 LGHNA, CDR2 YSLEER. V lost 0 bases and J lost 4, with 7 bases in between. The CDR3 is 14 residues long. CDR3 region: CASSQELRNQPQHF. The CDR3 DNA reads TGCGCCAGCAGCCAAGAATTACGTAATCAGCCCCAGCATTTT.

This clone turned up a few times. CDR3 sequence: CASSLVGSRVSYEQYF. In DNA, the CDR3 is TGTGCCAGCAGCTTAGTGGGCTCCAGGGTCTCCTACGAGCAGTACTTC. The V and J genes are TRBV7-2 and TRBJ2-7; tentatively, D is TRBD1 (5 bases). V gave up 1 base and J gave up 0 bases, with 13 bases separating them. CDR3 length: 16 amino acids. The germline gives CDR1 SGHTA, CDR2 FQGNSA.

The rearrangement joins TRBV6-6 to TRBJ2-2, with TRBD2 identical over 11 bases. V trimming: 5 bases; J trimming: 8 bases; junction bases outside the gene matches: 4. CDR3 length equals 14 residues. Germline loops: CDR1 MNHNY, CDR2 SVGAGI (reference sequence). For the CDR3, the DNA is TGTGCCAGCAGTCGACTAGCGGGAATGGGGGAGCTGTTTTTT. This sequence encodes CASSRLAGMGELFF.

The rearrangement uses TRBV5-1 and TRBJ2-7; D uncertain. Trimming took 0 bases from V and 0 from J, leaving 4 bases between them. Per the germline V gene, CDR1 is SGHRS and CDR2 is YFSETQ. The CDR3 sequence is 13 residues long. The CDR3 sequence is CASSLAFSYEQYF. CDR3 nucleotides: TGCGCCAGCAGCTTGGCATTCTCCTACGAGCAGTACTTC.

J is TRBJ2-1 and V is TRBV28, with D perhaps matching TRBD1 or TRBD2 (5 bases each). Trimming took 4 bases from V and 13 from J, leaving 11 bases between them. Germline lookup yields CDR1 MDHEN and CDR2 SYDVKM. CDR3 length: 11 residues. CDR3 sequence: CASSSPGTQFF. The CDR3 coding sequence is TGTGCCAGCAGTTCCCCCGGGACCCAGTTCTTC.

The chain links TRBV4-3 to TRBJ2-5; D is unresolved. This CDR3 is 15 amino acids long. Trimming left V 1 base short and J 5 bases short, with 14 bases between. Per germline, CDR1 LGHNA and CDR2 YSLEER. The CDR3, as DNA: TGCGCCAGCAGCCAAGCCCAGAGATCGTGGGAGACCCAGTACTTC. Its protein is CASSQAQRSWETQYF.

This clone was picked up a small number of times. The chain recombines TRBV4-2 with TRBJ2-1; 9 bases match TRBD2. The V gene's germline CDR1 is LGHNA and CDR2 YNFKEQ. V was clipped by 3 bases and J by 1 base; unmatched bases: 4. This CDR3 is built from 16 residues. This CDR3 reads CASSQLGLASYNEQFF. The DNA of the CDR3 is TGTGCCAGCAGCCAGCTGGGACTAGCTTCCTACAATGAGCAGTTCTTC.